These T cell receptor beta chains were read from a single sample in a study of cytomegalovirus exposure and HLA in healthy donors. TCRdb's table, derived via immunoSEQ multiplex PCR, lists solely in-frame clones and lacks some. The table has a few hundred thousand clones, around nine tenths seen once. The specimen sequenced was PBMCs. Receptor source: a young woman in good health and CMV-seronegative. Both conserved end residues are part of each CDR3. Fields, in order: clone size, D gene, V gene, J gene, CDR3 DNA, CDR3 protein. The D gene is left open where the match is weak. The size of a clone is reported for some rows only, either as once, few or many, or as a class for expanded clones.

.,TRBD1,TRBV30,TRBJ1-2,TGTGCCTGGAGTACAGGGGGTAACTATGGCTACACCTTC,CAWSTGGNYGYTF
.,TRBD1,TRBV2,TRBJ1-1,TGTGCCAGCATCGTACCTCAACAGGGGGCTGAAGCTTTCTTT,CASIVPQQGAEAFF
.,TRBD2,TRBV7-9,TRBJ2-5,TGTGCCAGCAGCTCCGGGGTCGGGCTAGCGGGCGCCCAAGAGACCCAGTACTTC,CASSSGVGLAGAQETQYF
.,.,TRBV27,TRBJ1-1,TGTGCCAGCAGTTTTTCCGATATAGTCACTGAAGCTTTCTTT,CASSFSDIVTEAFF
.,.,TRBV6-5,TRBJ1-6,TGTGCCAGCAGTTACTCAGGAGGGGACGGTTCACCCCTCCACTTT,CASSYSGGDGSPLHF
once,.,TRBV14,TRBJ1-1,TGTGCCAGCAGCCAATTGGAGGGTGGATCTGAAGCTTTCTTT,CASSQLEGGSEAFF
.,.,TRBV5-1,TRBJ1-1,TGCGCCAGCAGCTTGGCAGGGGTGGTCGCTGAAGCTTTCTTT,CASSLAGVVAEAFF
.,.,TRBV7-8,TRBJ2-5,TGTGCCAGCAGCTTAGCCGGGACTTCTAATCCACAAGAGACCCAGTACTTC,CASSLAGTSNPQETQYF
once,TRBD1,TRBV2,TRBJ2-7,TGTGCCAGCAGTGGGGGACAGGGGCCCTACGAGCAGTACTTC,CASSGGQGPYEQYF
.,.,TRBV2,TRBJ1-1,TGTGCCAGCAGTGATCGGACAGTCCCCACTAACACTGAAGCTTTCTTT,CASSDRTVPTNTEAFF
.,TRBD2,TRBV6-5,TRBJ2-4,TGTGCCAGCAGCGCTAGCGGGGGGATAAACATTCAGTACTTC,CASSASGGINIQYF
once,TRBD1,TRBV7-9,TRBJ2-7,TGTGCCAGCAGCGTAGACAGGGATGAGCAGTACTTC,CASSVDRDEQYF
.,.,TRBV4-1,TRBJ1-2,TGCGCCAGCAGCCTAACAGGGAACTATGGCTACACCTTC,CASSLTGNYGYTF
.,TRBD1,TRBV7-3,TRBJ2-7,TGTGCCAGCAGCCCCCGGACAGGGAGGGAGCAGTACTTC,CASSPRTGREQYF
.,.,TRBV5-6,TRBJ1-4,TGTGCCAGCAGCTTGGGTGGCCGTCCTAATGAAAAACTGTTTTTT,CASSLGGRPNEKLFF
once,TRBD1,TRBV5-1,TRBJ2-7,TGCGCCAGCAGCTTCCACCCGGGACAGGGGGCATACGAGCAGTACTTC,CASSFHPGQGAYEQYF
.,.,TRBV21-1,TRBJ1-3,TGTGCCAGCAGCAAAGGGAGATTACTCTCTGGAAACACCATATATTTT,CASSKGRLLSGNTIYF
.,TRBD1,TRBV6-5,TRBJ2-1,TGTGCCAGCAGTTACTCGGGGACAGACAATGAGCAGTTCTTC,CASSYSGTDNEQFF
once,TRBD1,TRBV2,TRBJ1-6,TGTGCCAGCAGACCTCGGACAGGGGGAAATTCACCCCTCCACTTT,CASRPRTGGNSPLHF
.,.,TRBV5-4,TRBJ2-7,TGTGCCAGCAGCTTAGGGACAAACTACGAGCAGTACTTC,CASSLGTNYEQYF
.,TRBD2,TRBV9,TRBJ2-1,TGTGCCAGCAGCGTCCGACTAGCGGCCGACAATGAGCAGTTCTTC,CASSVRLAADNEQFF
.,TRBD1,TRBV2,TRBJ1-4,TGTGCCAGCAGAGACAGGGGGCGAACTAATGAAAAACTGTTTTTT,CASRDRGRTNEKLFF
.,TRBD1,TRBV2,TRBJ1-2,TGTGCCAGCAGTGAAAGACAGGGAGGTGGCTATGGCTACACCTTC,CASSERQGGGYGYTF
.,.,TRBV7-9,TRBJ1-2,TGTGCCAGCAGCGGAACCGGGACACGGAAGACGGATGGCTACACCTTC,CASSGTGTRKTDGYTF
.,.,TRBV11-2,TRBJ1-2,TGTGCCAGCACCTCGGAGGGAAACTATGGCTACACCTTC,CASTSEGNYGYTF
.,.,TRBV5-8,TRBJ1-5,TGTGCCAGCAGCTTGTTGGAGGGTTATAGCAATCAGCCCCAGCATTTT,CASSLLEGYSNQPQHF
.,.,TRBV4-1,TRBJ1-2,TGCGCCAGCAGCCAAGAAGACAGCACCTATGGCTACACCTTC,CASSQEDSTYGYTF
.,.,TRBV2,TRBJ1-4,TGTGCCAGCAGAGGGGCAGGGCTAAACTATGAAAAACTGTTTTTT,CASRGAGLNYEKLFF
.,.,TRBV13,TRBJ2-5,TGTGCCAGCAGCTTAGTTTGGGCGGGGGCGCAAGAGACCCAGTACTTC,CASSLVWAGAQETQYF
.,TRBD2,TRBV4-1,TRBJ2-7,TGCGCCAGCGGCGCAACTAGCGGGGCAGGAGAGCAGTACTTC,CASGATSGAGEQYF
.,TRBD1,TRBV13,TRBJ1-6,TGTGCCAGCAGCGCAGGCGGGACAGGGCCCACCGATCCCCTCCACTTT,CASSAGGTGPTDPLHF
few,.,TRBV11-2,TRBJ2-5,TGTGCCAGCAGCTCCGGACAGGGAGGGCAAGAGACCCAGTACTTC,CASSSGQGGQETQYF
.,.,TRBV5-1,TRBJ1-3,TGCGCCAGCAGCCGAAAAGATCTACCGGGAACAGGGCCAGGAAACACCATATATTTT,CASSRKDLPGTGPGNTIYF
.,TRBD2,TRBV7-9,TRBJ2-7,TGTTCCAGCGGGGGGACTGATGGCTACGAGCAGTACTTC,CSSGGTDGYEQYF
.,.,TRBV30,TRBJ2-7,TGTGCCTGGAGATTTTCCGGGTTAGGCTCCTACGAGCAGTACTTC,CAWRFSGLGSYEQYF
.,.,TRBV5-1,TRBJ1-2,TGCGCCAGCAGCTTAGGCCCAGAGGGGGGGCAGGGCTACACCTTC,CASSLGPEGGQGYTF
.,TRBD1,TRBV4-2,TRBJ2-7,TGTGCCAGCAGCCAAGAAGTGGGAAACAGGGGGTCAATTAGCTCCTACGAGCAGTACTTC,CASSQEVGNRGSISSYEQYF
.,TRBD1,TRBV25-1,TRBJ1-1,TGTGCCAGCAGTGGACAGGGGGCGCGCACTGAAGCTTTCTTT,CASSGQGARTEAFF
.,.,TRBV19,TRBJ1-5,TGTGCCAGTAGACAGGGCAATCAGCCCCAGCATTTT,CASRQGNQPQHF
.,.,TRBV25-1,TRBJ2-7,TGTGCCAGCAGTGCCTCCTACGAGCAGTACTTC,CASSASYEQYF
.,TRBD1,TRBV7-2,TRBJ2-7,TGTGCCAGCAGCGGGAACAGGGGGCGGAAACCATACGAGCAGTACTTC,CASSGNRGRKPYEQYF
once,TRBD1,TRBV6-1,TRBJ1-5,TGTGCCAGCAGTGAATACGCCAGGGGGCTTGCTCAGCCCCAGCATTTT,CASSEYARGLAQPQHF
.,TRBD2,TRBV11-1,TRBJ2-1,TGTGCCAGCAGCTTAGCGGGTAGCGGGGGCTATTCCTACAATGAGCAGTTCTTC,CASSLAGSGGYSYNEQFF
.,.,TRBV5-1,TRBJ2-1,TGCGCCAGCAGCTTGGTACAGGTGGGAGGTGAGCAGTTCTTC,CASSLVQVGGEQFF
.,TRBD1,TRBV6-1,TRBJ1-1,TGTGCCAGCAGTGAACCGGGACAGATGAACACTGAAGCTTTCTTT,CASSEPGQMNTEAFF
.,.,TRBV29-1,TRBJ1-1,TGCAGCGTTGAATGGGGCCGAGCTTTCTTT,CSVEWGRAFF
.,TRBD2,TRBV10-1,TRBJ2-3,TGCGCCAGCAGTGAGTCGGGGGGACTAGGGACAGATACGCAGTATTTT,CASSESGGLGTDTQYF
.,TRBD1,TRBV6-6,TRBJ1-1,TGTGCCAGCAGTTCCACAGGGGGCACTGAAGCTTTCTTT,CASSSTGGTEAFF
.,.,TRBV12-1,TRBJ2-5,TGTGCCAGCAGCTTCCTTCCAGGAGAGACCCAGTACTTC,CASSFLPGETQYF